Reported below is one T cell receptor beta chain. In TCRdb, the RT-PCR reads were re-called with MiXCR into one record per CDR3 protein. The sample lists about 680,000 distinct CDR3 sequences, 12% to 15% occurring once. Sequenced sample: memory CD4+ T cells from blood. The origin of this receptor is a female donor in good health, serving as a healthy control.

This chain's CDR3 is CSATDRGGAADTQYF. The DNA for the CDR3 is TGCAGTGCGACAGATCGTGGGGGCGCGGCAGATACGCAGTATTTT. This chain connects TRBV20-1 to TRBJ2-3; weak D call: TRBD1 (6 bases). The CDR3 is 15 amino acids. Germline V gives CDR1 DFQATT, CDR2 SNEGSKA (reference sequence). The germline V and J ends were trimmed by 6 bases and 4 bases, with 20 bases remaining between them.